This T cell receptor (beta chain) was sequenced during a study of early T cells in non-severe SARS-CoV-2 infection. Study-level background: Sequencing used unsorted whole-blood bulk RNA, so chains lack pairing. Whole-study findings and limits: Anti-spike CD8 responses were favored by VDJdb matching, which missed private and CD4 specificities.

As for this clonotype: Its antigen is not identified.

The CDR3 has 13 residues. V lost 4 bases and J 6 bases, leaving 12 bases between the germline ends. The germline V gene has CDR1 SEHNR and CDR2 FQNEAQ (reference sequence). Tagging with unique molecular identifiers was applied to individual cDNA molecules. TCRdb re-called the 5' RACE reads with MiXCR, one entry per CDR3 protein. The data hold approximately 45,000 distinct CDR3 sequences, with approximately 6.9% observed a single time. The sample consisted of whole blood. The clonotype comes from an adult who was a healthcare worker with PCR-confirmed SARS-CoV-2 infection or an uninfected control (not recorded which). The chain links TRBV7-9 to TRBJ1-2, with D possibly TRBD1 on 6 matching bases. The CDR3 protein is CASSSTGPDGYTF. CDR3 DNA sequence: TGTGCCAGCAGCTCGACAGGCCCCGATGGCTACACCTTC.